The TCR beta chain described here comes from a study of Graves' ophthalmopathy and Graves' hyperthyroidism. The study, taken as a whole, reports: With a specificity of around 76% and a sensitivity of around 70%, the model predicted ophthalmopathy progression. Ophthalmopathy cases were distinguished from stable hyperthyroidism by a 13-signature model, reaching around 88% sensitivity and around 83% specificity.

Using RNA transcripts, the TCR beta CDR3 regions were amplified. Amplification began with first-round RT-PCR using HTBI primers, then second-round multiplex PCR was performed. In TCRdb, the multiplex PCR reads were re-called with MiXCR into one record per CDR3 protein. The table records around 590,000 distinct CDR3 sequences, approximately 37% of them present only once. Germline V gene data show CDR1 as SQVTM and CDR2 as ANQGSEA. The CDR3 extends over 14 amino acids. Trimming removed 6 bases from V and 8 bases from J, with 22 bases in between. Hyperthyroidism in these 18- to 65-year-old patients was newly diagnosed, lasting under 2 months. Ineligible for inclusion were patients with other autoimmune diseases, uncontrolled infections, pregnancy or lactation. There are many counts of this clonotype. Its antigen is not known.

This TCR derives from an adult man with Graves' hyperthyroidism. Sequenced input: peripheral blood or thyroid tissue (not recorded which). The rearrangement uses TRBV29-1 and TRBJ1-2, with D possibly TRBD1 on 5 matching bases. CDR3 nucleotide sequence: TGCAGCGTGGTACTACCGGGACGAGGAGGAGGCTACACCTTC. Translated, it gives CSVVLPGRGGGYTF.